This T cell receptor (beta chain) was captured in a study of radiotherapy plus CTLA-4 blockade in lung cancer. This CDR3 is 13 amino acids long. V was shortened by 5 bases and J by 7 bases, with 15 bases between the two germline ends. Germline V gene sequence: CDR1 SGHNT, CDR2 YENEEA. TCRdb keeps only in-frame clones here, not all; method: immunoSEQ multiplex PCR. The table shows approximately 80,000 clones, with roughly four fifths occurring only once. In its sample, this clone was seen a few times. The TCR sequence derives from a human donor with non-small cell lung cancer whose response to radiotherapy plus ipilimumab could not be evaluated. Sequences were derived from peripheral blood, sampled from a patient treated with radiotherapy plus ipilimumab. The chain carries TRBV11-3 and TRBJ2-7; D remains unclear. DNA for the CDR3: TGTGCCAGCAGCCCGTCCCCGTCCGAGGAGCAGTACTTC. Encoded protein: CASSPSPSEEQYF.